This T cell receptor (beta chain) is drawn from a study of T cells after yellow fever vaccination. Study at large: The authors prepared low-cell-number fractions using SMART-Seq v4 Ultra Low Input.

Using its own MiXCR run on the 5' RACE reads, TCRdb lists one record per CDR3 protein. The table has some 350,000 distinct CDR3 sequences, roughly 4% seen once. The length of the CDR3 is 16 residues. The trim removed 0 bases at V and 3 bases at J, leaving 8 bases unmatched. This clonotype was observed a handful of times. The source of this sequence is a man aged 18 to 29 who received the YFV17D yellow fever vaccine. Sequenced here: PBMCs, sampled 5 days after the yellow fever booster vaccination. This chain uses TRBV23-1 with TRBJ2-7, with TRBD1 matching 7 bases. TRBV23-1 is treated as an ORF (open reading frame) with a function not yet certain. CDR3 coding DNA: TGCGCCAGCAGTCAATCGCCGGGACAGAGGTACTACGAGCAGTACTTC. Amino acid sequence: CASSQSPGQRYYEQYF.